The TCR beta chain under discussion was sequenced for a study of human T cells and chemical hapten exposure. In this sample, this clonotype turned up many times. A single record per CDR3 protein comes from TCRdb applying MiXCR to the RACE reads. The sample has approximately 370,000 distinct CDR3 sequences, about 5% seen once; the top ten hold roughly 8.2%. The sample's time point: pre-sensitization, week 0. Treatment described: therapeutic diphenylcyclopropenone sensitization with weekly scalp DPC. Germline V gene sequence: CDR1 LGHDT, CDR2 YNNKEL (reference sequence). CDR3 size: 14 residues. J was trimmed by 7 bases and V by 4 bases; bases with no gene match: 8.

The source material was whole blood, sampled in connection with sensitization to the hapten diphenylcyclopropenone (DPC). This TCR was recovered from a woman between 18 and 29 years old with alopecia areata. Some clones in this sample may be carry-over from other donors' samples. This sequence joins TRBV3-1 and TRBJ1-2; TRBD1 matches 8 bases. This chain's CDR3 is CASSLGTGSSGYTF. The CDR3 DNA reads as TGTGCCAGCAGCCTCGGGACAGGCTCTTCTGGCTACACCTTC.